The 28 T cell receptor beta chains presented below share a single source sample, sequenced in a study of T cell responses to AZD1222 COVID-19 vaccine. The table came from immunoSEQ multiplex PCR; TCRdb's copy has only in-frame clones and leaves some out. Among tens of thousands of clones, about 91% were seen once, and the ten largest hold about 9.1%. The input for sequencing was peripheral blood, taken 28 days after the second dose of the MenACWY control vaccine. The receptors shown here come from an adult who received the MenACWY meningococcal vaccine as a control.

This chain connects TRBV7-2 to TRBJ2-5; 7 nucleotides line up with TRBD2. The CDR3 runs 15 residues. V shed 0 bases and J 0 bases; nucleotides not matched to a gene: 1. The germline gives CDR1 SGHTA, CDR2 FQGNSA. CDR3 sequence: CASSLAGTNQETQYF. The CDR3 DNA is TGTGCCAGCAGCTTAGCAGGGACTAACCAAGAGACCCAGTACTTC. The variable domain in full, completed from reference TRBV7-2 and TRBJ2-5, reads GAGVSQSPSNKVTEKGKDVELRCDPISGHTALYWYRQSLGQGLEFLIYFQGNSAPDKSGLPSDRFSAERTGGSVSTLTIQRTQQEDSAVYLCASSLAGTNQETQYFGPGTRLLVL.

The chain uses TRBV5-1 and TRBJ2-1; D is perhaps TRBD2 (5 bases). The CDR3 totals 13 residues. Germline V gene data show CDR1 as SGHRS and CDR2 as YFSETQ. The V end lost 4 bases, the J end lost 5 bases, and 10 bases lay between the germline ends. CDR3 in amino acids: CASSGGPNNEQFF. The CDR3 DNA follows: TGCGCCAGCAGCGGCGGGCCAAACAATGAGCAGTTCTTC.

The chain is built from TRBV6-5 and TRBJ1-3; 7 bases match TRBD1. CDR3 length: 15 amino acids. The germline gives CDR1 MNHEY, CDR2 SVGAGI. Unmatched junction bases numbered 6, after V lost 5 bases and J lost 2 bases. The CDR3, as DNA: TGTGCCAGCAGTAGTGGCGGGACAGCTGGAAACACCATATATTTT. Translated, it gives CASSSGGTAGNTIYF.

The gene calls are TRBV19 and TRBJ1-3; D is undetermined. The length of the CDR3 is 16 residues. V gave up 3 bases and J gave up 0 bases, with 12 bases separating them. Germline values: CDR1 LNHDA, CDR2 SQIVND (reference sequence). The CDR3 nucleotides read TGTGCCAGTAGTATTCAGCACAGCATCTCTGGAAACACCATATATTTT. Its translation is CASSIQHSISGNTIYF.

CDR3 sequence: CASSSPWTASGNTIYF. The CDR3 coding sequence is TGTGCCAGCAGTTCCCCCTGGACAGCCTCTGGAAACACCATATATTTT. This chain connects TRBV28 to TRBJ1-3; D is possibly TRBD1 (6 bases). This CDR3 contains 16 residues. The ends were cut back, 4 bases at V and 0 bases at J, with 13 bases in the middle. Germline lookup yields CDR1 MDHEN and CDR2 SYDVKM.

This clone was seen a handful of times. This sequence joins TRBV7-2 and TRBJ1-1; no firm D call. The CDR3 consists of 13 residues. V lost 5 bases to trimming and J lost 0 bases, with 7 bases between them. CDR1 is SGHTA, CDR2 FQGNSA, per germline. DNA for the CDR3: TGTGCCAGCAGCCCACCGTTGAACACTGAAGCTTTCTTT. Protein product: CASSPPLNTEAFF. Full variable domain (remainder filled in from reference TRBV7-2 and TRBJ1-1): GAGVSQSPSNKVTEKGKDVELRCDPISGHTALYWYRQSLGQGLEFLIYFQGNSAPDKSGLPSDRFSAERTGGSVSTLTIQRTQQEDSAVYLCASSPPLNTEAFFGQGTRLTVV.

The chain couples TRBV11-2 to TRBJ2-7; 12 bases align to TRBD2. Germline CDR1 SGHAT, CDR2 FQNNGV. V trimming: 1 base; J trimming: 1 base; junction bases outside the gene matches: 8. The CDR3 covers 18 residues. The CDR3 bases are TGTGCCAGCAGCTTAGCCCCTAGCGGGGGGGCCGAGTCCTACGAGCAGTACTTC. Its protein product is CASSLAPSGGAESYEQYF.

The rearrangement uses TRBV9 and TRBJ1-1, with D unresolved. The CDR3 consists of 14 residues. Per germline, CDR1 SGDLS and CDR2 YYNGEE. V shed 1 base and J shed 1 base, with 8 bases lying between them. This CDR3 reads CASSVLTANTEAFF. For the CDR3, the DNA is TGTGCCAGCAGCGTACTAACAGCGAACACTGAAGCTTTCTTT.

J is TRBJ1-4 and V is TRBV4-3, with unresolved D. The CDR3 consists of 16 residues. The germline V gene has CDR1 LGHNA and CDR2 YSLEER. Trimming shortened V by 0 bases and J by 8 bases, and 16 bases separated the two germline ends. The CDR3 here is CASSQDLQGLGEKLFF. Written as DNA, the CDR3 is TGCGCCAGCAGCCAAGATCTTCAAGGGTTAGGCGAAAAACTGTTTTTT.

The chain links TRBV5-4 to TRBJ2-2; 11 bases are a match to TRBD2. From germline, CDR1 is SGHNT and CDR2 YYREEE (reference sequence). With 1 base clipped from V and 7 bases from J, the junction kept 6 bases outside the gene matches. This CDR3 is 16 amino acids long. The CDR3: CASSLPLAGGGGELFF. CDR3 bases: TGTGCCAGCAGCTTGCCTCTAGCGGGGGGTGGCGGGGAGCTGTTTTTT.

The genes are TRBV6-1 and TRBJ1-4; 7 bases line up with TRBD1. V shed 3 bases and J 7 bases; nucleotides not matched to a gene: 8. Germline V gene sequence: CDR1 MNHNS, CDR2 SASEGT. The CDR3 has 15 residues. CDR3 residues: CASSELAGGIEKLFF. CDR3 nucleotides: TGTGCCAGCAGTGAGTTGGCAGGGGGAATTGAAAAACTGTTTTTT.

This clone was counted once. The chain carries TRBV5-5 and TRBJ2-7; tentative D call: TRBD1 (5 bases). The germline CDR1 and CDR2 sequences are SGHKS and YYEKEE (reference sequence). Trimming cost V 1 base and J 7 bases, with 18 bases left between them. CDR3 length: 15 residues. The CDR3 spells CASSLYAGSPGEQYF. As DNA, the CDR3 is TGTGCCAGCAGCTTGTATGCAGGGTCCCCCGGGGAGCAGTACTTC.

Only a few counts were recorded for this clone. The V call is TRBV6-4, the J call TRBJ1-6; D uncertain. This CDR3 has 15 residues. V was shortened by 4 bases and J by 4 bases, with 11 bases between the two germline ends. Germline-derived CDR1 and CDR2 are MRHNA and SNTAGT. CDR3 nucleotides: TGTGCCAGCAGTGTTTGGAACAATTATAATTCACCCCTCCACTTT. Amino acids: CASSVWNNYNSPLHF.

The chain couples TRBV5-1 to TRBJ2-5; D might be TRBD1 (6 bases). This CDR3 is 15 amino acids long. CDR1 is SGHRS, CDR2 YFSETQ, per germline. V was cut by 0 bases and J by 2 bases, with 11 bases left in between. The CDR3 DNA sequence: TGCGCCAGCAGCTTGGACAGGGCCATTCAAGAGACCCAGTACTTC. This codes for CASSLDRAIQETQYF. Drawing the rest from reference TRBV5-1 and TRBJ2-5, the complete variable domain is KAGVTQTPRYLIKTRGQQVTLSCSPISGHRSVSWYQQTPGQGLQFLFEYFSETQRNKGNFPGRFSGRQFSNSRSEMNVSTLELGDSALYLCASSLDRAIQETQYFGPGTRLLVL.

The CDR3 nucleotides are TGTGCCAGCAGTCCTCTCAGCGGGGGGGCCTTAAATGAGCAGTTCTTC. Translated, it gives CASSPLSGGALNEQFF. The chain recombines TRBV28 with TRBJ2-1; 10 bases align to TRBD2. There are 16 residues in the CDR3. V was clipped by 5 bases and J by 7 bases; unmatched bases: 11. Per the germline V gene, CDR1 is MDHEN and CDR2 is SYDVKM.

This chain uses TRBV3-1 (or the pseudogene TRBV3-2) with TRBJ2-7, with unresolved D. Germline V gives CDR1 LGHDT, CDR2 YNNKEL (reference sequence). The CDR3 is 14 amino acids. The V and J ends lost 4 bases and 1 base respectively, with 11 bases between them. CDR3 protein: CASSPTFTSYEQYF. As DNA, the CDR3 is TGTGCCAGCAGCCCAACTTTTACATCCTACGAGCAGTACTTC.

This chain connects TRBV4-2 to TRBJ2-3; possible D gene TRBD2, 5 bases. The CDR3 runs 14 residues. V was pared by 4 bases and J by 5 bases, with 13 bases between. Germline CDR1 is LGHNA and CDR2 is YNFKEQ. CDR3 region: CASSPAAMEDTQYF. The CDR3 DNA sequence: TGTGCCAGCAGCCCAGCGGCCATGGAAGATACGCAGTATTTT.

The J gene is TRBJ1-5, the V gene TRBV6-2 or TRBV6-3; D might be TRBD1 (5 bases). CDR1 is MNHEY, CDR2 SVGEGT, per germline. V lost 5 bases, J lost 7 bases, and 12 bases lay in between. This CDR3 is 13 amino acids long. CDR3 coding DNA: TGTGCCAGCAGTGCCCAGGGTGAGCAGCCCCAGCATTTT. Protein product: CASSAQGEQPQHF.

In regard to this clone: An end of the junction does not agree with germline; a read error may underlie this. V is TRBV15 and J is TRBJ1-6; D possibly corresponds to TRBD1 (6 bases). Germline loops: CDR1 LNHNV, CDR2 YYDKDF (reference sequence). The CDR3 is 15 residues long. CDR3 in DNA: TGTGCCACCAGCGGAGATGGGGGCAGGGGTTCACCCCTCCACTTT. It translates to CATSGDGGRGSPLHF.

The V and J genes are TRBV15 and TRBJ2-7; D gene ambiguous. The CDR3 extends over 15 amino acids. CDR1 and CDR2 from the germline V gene are LNHNV and YYDKDF (reference sequence). V dropped 0 bases and J dropped 7 bases, with 16 bases sitting between them. The CDR3 sequence: CATSRDQNPTWEQYF. As DNA, the CDR3 is TGTGCCACCAGCAGAGATCAAAACCCCACCTGGGAGCAGTACTTC.

The rearrangement uses TRBV19 and TRBJ2-1, with D maybe TRBD1 (5 bases). Looked up from germline, CDR1 is LNHDA and CDR2 is SQIVND (reference sequence). The CDR3 covers 17 residues. V lost 1 base and J lost 6, with 19 bases in between. CDR3 region: CASSIGYWQGKSNEQFF. The CDR3 DNA sequence: TGTGCCAGTAGTATAGGTTATTGGCAGGGAAAATCCAATGAGCAGTTCTTC.

The rearrangement links TRBV7-9 to TRBJ2-7; 9 nucleotides agree with TRBD1. From germline, CDR1 is SEHNR and CDR2 FQNEAQ (reference sequence). The CDR3 length is 16 residues. The J segment lost 4 bases and the V segment lost 5 bases, leaving 12 bases of the junction unmatched. Here the CDR3 DNA reads TGTGCCAGCAGCGTAAACCTCGGACAGGGGAATTACGAGCAGTACTTC. This sequence encodes CASSVNLGQGNYEQYF.

This sequence joins TRBV7-2 and TRBJ2-7; possibly TRBD1 or TRBD2 for D (5 bases each). The germline CDR1 and CDR2 sequences are SGHTA and FQGNSA. The V end lost 3 bases, the J end lost 5 bases, and 11 bases lay between the germline ends. This CDR3 region has 13 residues. This chain's CDR3 is CASSFRLGDEQYF. The DNA for the CDR3 is TGTGCCAGCAGCTTTCGCCTGGGGGACGAGCAGTACTTC.

The chain uses TRBV28 and TRBJ1-3; D perhaps matches TRBD1 (5 bases). This CDR3 has 14 residues. V lost 6 bases and J 3 bases, leaving 12 bases between the germline ends. Germline V gene lookup returns CDR1 MDHEN and CDR2 SYDVKM. As DNA, the CDR3 is TGTGCCAGCAGGCTTCAGGGAATTGGAAACACCATATATTTT. It encodes CASRLQGIGNTIYF.

This clone was seen once. This chain connects TRBV24-1 to TRBJ2-6; 12 bases agree with TRBD1. Per germline, CDR1 KGHDR and CDR2 SFDVKD. Trimming removed 9 bases from V and 3 bases from J; junction bases left unmatched: 5. The CDR3 is 16 residues long. The CDR3, as DNA: TGTGCCACCTCCGGGACAGGGGGCGTTGGGGCCAACGTCCTGACTTTC. Protein: CATSGTGGVGANVLTF.

This clone counts as medium-sized. This chain joins TRBV19 and TRBJ1-2; no clear D gene. The V gene lost 7 bases and the J gene lost 4 bases, with 10 bases spanning the gap. CDR1 and CDR2 (germline): LNHDA, SQIVND (reference sequence). The CDR3 runs 12 residues. Here the CDR3 DNA reads TGTGCCAGTACAAAAGGGTCCTATGGCTACACCTTC. It translates to CASTKGSYGYTF.

V is TRBV18 and J is TRBJ1-1; D call uncertain. V lost 3 bases to trimming and J lost 6 bases, with 17 bases between them. Germline V gene data show CDR1 as KGHSH and CDR2 as LQKENI. This CDR3 region has 15 residues. In nucleotides, the CDR3 is TGTGCCAGCTCACCCGGGATGAAGGGATGGTCTGAAGCTTTCTTT. It is translated as CASSPGMKGWSEAFF. The complete variable domain, with remaining parts taken from reference TRBV18 and TRBJ1-1, reads NAGVMQNPRHLVRRRGQEARLRCSPMKGHSHVYWYRQLPEEGLKFMVYLQKENIIDESGMPKERFSAEFPKEGPSILRIQQVVRGDSAAYFCASSPGMKGWSEAFFGQGTRLTVV.

The CDR3 sequence: CASSTPAGPQNYGYTF. CDR3 nucleotide sequence: TGTGCCAGTAGTACCCCCGCAGGACCTCAAAACTATGGCTACACCTTC. The chain combines TRBV19 with TRBJ1-2; D gene ambiguous. The CDR3 covers 16 residues. Germline values: CDR1 LNHDA, CDR2 SQIVND (reference sequence). With 4 bases removed from V and 2 bases from J, the gap between germline ends came to 17 bases.